This T cell receptor beta chain emerged from a study of T and B cells in COVID-19 patients. Looking at the study overall: Critical illness requiring mechanical ventilation or extracorporeal membrane oxygenation affected about 60% of the roughly 20 active-infection patients.

This clonotype has more than one count but fewer than ten. From blood, 250-500 ng of genomic DNA served as TRB template. Multiplex PCR with BIOMED2 TRB-A/B primer pools amplified TRB rearrangements. In TCRdb, the multiplex PCR reads were re-called with MiXCR into one record per CDR3 protein. In the table there are 8,000 to 9,500 distinct CDR3 sequences, about 25% of which are singletons. Germline CDR1 SEHNR, CDR2 FQNEAQ (reference sequence). Trimming pared 5 bases from V and 0 bases from J, leaving 12 bases between. This CDR3 comprises 15 residues. The V gene is TRBV7-9, the J gene TRBJ2-3; D tentatively reads TRBD1 or TRBD2 (5 bases each). This receptor was obtained from a human donor who had recovered from COVID-19. Material: blood. The chain's CDR3 is CASSAEGQSTDTQYF. Here the CDR3 DNA reads TGTGCCAGCAGCGCCGAGGGGCAGAGCACAGATACGCAGTATTTT.